The following is a TCR beta chain sequence with its context. The target of this receptor is not known. Nothing much larger sits one base from this clone, and base qualities are not available. The CDR3 numbers 13 residues from cysteine through phenylalanine. Kept here is only the CDR3 DNA, which spans 39 bases and is read in frame from base 1. Trimming costs V 1 base and J 4 bases, and their ends lie 7 bases apart. Reading the germline V gene gives CDR1 MNHEY and CDR2 SVGAGI. TCRbeta CDR3 regions were amplified from genomic DNA using the immunoSEQ Assay, a bias-controlled multiplex PCR. For the original study's pipeline: Nucleated cell counts per sample were estimated from amplification of reference gene primers within the assay. Sequence reads were collapsed and filtered to measure the absolute abundance of every unique TCRbeta CDR3 rearrangement. For each sample, productive Simpson clonality was calculated by taking the square root of Simpson's diversity index across productive rearrangements. TCRdb holds this immuneACCESS table with in-frame rearrangements only. Some clones are missing; in checked studies, unresolved V genes explain under half, and the rest has no known cause. V, J and clone size derive from that table, while D and trimming were established from the DNA sequence. In this sample the table shows about 53,000 clones, 85% to 90% of which occur a single time. Together, the top ten hold over 9.5% of the sample.

This record comes from a study of blood T cell repertoires in COVID-19 (dated by TCRdb to about 2020). In the study overall: The collaborator samples originated in the United States, Italy and Spain and spanned the acute and convalescent phases of COVID-19. Deeply sampled blood TCRbeta repertoires from subjects exposed to, actively infected with, or recovered from COVID-19 were included in the dataset. The repertoires were made available in a free public database intended to serve as a resource for research on the immune response to SARS-CoV-2. The samples were drawn from two sources: the first 160 participants of the ongoing ImmuneRACE study, and 1,200 or so subjects contributed by 6 global collaborators. The material from the prospective study consisted of cDNA or gDNA derived from T cells, B-cell-depleted T cells, or PBMCs. Where HLA class I and class II types were available, the types were taken from metadata supplied by the sample provider, not from assay-based typing. The sample metadata nearly always contained a de-identified subject ID, COVID-19 status, age in years and sex.

Broad study findings and their caveats: The amount of clinical and demographic metadata varied by source and participant and was provided uncurated.

The collaborating institutions used their own protocols to collect whole blood in K2EDTA tubes. Collaborator samples were shipped for TCRbeta analysis as frozen whole blood, isolated PBMCs, or DNA extracted from either sample type. Recombination linked TRBV6-5 to TRBJ1-2, with the D gene call left open. This receptor was identified in a man between 65 and 85 years old with active COVID-19. The sequenced sample was peripheral blood. The DNA reads TGTGCCAGCAGTTACTGGCAAACCTATGGCTACACCTTC. The translation is CASSYWQTYGYTF.